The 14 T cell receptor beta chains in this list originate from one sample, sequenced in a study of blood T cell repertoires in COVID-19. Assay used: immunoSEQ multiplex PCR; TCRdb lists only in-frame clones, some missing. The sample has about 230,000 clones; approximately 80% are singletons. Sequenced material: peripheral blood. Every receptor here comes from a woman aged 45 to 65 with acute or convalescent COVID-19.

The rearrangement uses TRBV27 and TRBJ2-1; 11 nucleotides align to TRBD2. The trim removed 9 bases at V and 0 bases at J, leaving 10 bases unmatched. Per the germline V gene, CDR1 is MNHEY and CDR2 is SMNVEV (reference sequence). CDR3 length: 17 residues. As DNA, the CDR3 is TGTGCCAGTTCCGGGACTAGCGGCTCGAGCTCCTACAATGAGCAGTTCTTC. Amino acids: CASSGTSGSSSYNEQFF.

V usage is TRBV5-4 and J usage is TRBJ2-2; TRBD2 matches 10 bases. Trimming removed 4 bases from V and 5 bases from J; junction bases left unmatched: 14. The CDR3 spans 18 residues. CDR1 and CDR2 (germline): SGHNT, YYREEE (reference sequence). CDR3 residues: CASSPPSSSGGGTGELFF. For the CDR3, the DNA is TGTGCCAGCAGCCCCCCTTCTTCAAGCGGGGGGGGAACCGGGGAGCTGTTTTTT.

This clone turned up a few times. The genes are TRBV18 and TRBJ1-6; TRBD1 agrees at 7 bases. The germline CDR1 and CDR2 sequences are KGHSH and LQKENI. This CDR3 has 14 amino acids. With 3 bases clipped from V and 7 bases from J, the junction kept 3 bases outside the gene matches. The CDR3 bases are TGTGCCAGCTCACCCGGGACAGAAAATTCACCCCTCCACTTT. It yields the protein CASSPGTENSPLHF. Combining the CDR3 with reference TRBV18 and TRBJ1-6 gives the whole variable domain NAGVMQNPRHLVRRRGQEARLRCSPMKGHSHVYWYRQLPEEGLKFMVYLQKENIIDESGMPKERFSAEFPKEGPSILRIQQVVRGDSAAYFCASSPGTENSPLHFGNGTRLTVT.

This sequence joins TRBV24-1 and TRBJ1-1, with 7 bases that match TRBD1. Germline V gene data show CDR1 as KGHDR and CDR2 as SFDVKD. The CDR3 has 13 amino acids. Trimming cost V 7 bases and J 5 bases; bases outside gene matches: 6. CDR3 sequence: CATRVAGGTEAFF. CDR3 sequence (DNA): TGTGCCACCAGGGTCGCAGGGGGGACTGAAGCTTTCTTT.

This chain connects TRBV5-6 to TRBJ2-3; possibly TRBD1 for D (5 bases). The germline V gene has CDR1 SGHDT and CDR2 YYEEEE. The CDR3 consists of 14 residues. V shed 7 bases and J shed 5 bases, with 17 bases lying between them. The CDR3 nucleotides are TGTGCCAGCCTAATATCTTCAGGGTTAGATACGCAGTATTTT. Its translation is CASLISSGLDTQYF. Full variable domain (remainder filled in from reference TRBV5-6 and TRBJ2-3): DAGVTQSPTHLIKTRGQQVTLRCSPKSGHDTVSWYQQALGQGPQFIFQYYEEEERQRGNFPDRFSGHQFPNYSSELNVNALLLGDSALYLCASLISSGLDTQYFGPGTRLTVL.

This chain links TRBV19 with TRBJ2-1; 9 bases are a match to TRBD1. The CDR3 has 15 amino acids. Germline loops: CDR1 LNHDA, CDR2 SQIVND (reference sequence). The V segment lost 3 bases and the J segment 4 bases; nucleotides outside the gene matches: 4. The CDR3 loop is CASSMRGQGYNEQFF. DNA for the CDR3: TGTGCCAGTAGTATGCGGGGACAGGGATACAATGAGCAGTTCTTC.

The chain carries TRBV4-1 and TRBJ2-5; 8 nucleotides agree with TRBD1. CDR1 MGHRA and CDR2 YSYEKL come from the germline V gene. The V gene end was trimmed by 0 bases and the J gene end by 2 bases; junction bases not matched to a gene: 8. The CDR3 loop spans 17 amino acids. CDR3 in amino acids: CASSQDRTGGRQETQYF. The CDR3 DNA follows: TGCGCCAGCAGCCAAGATCGTACAGGGGGTAGACAAGAGACCCAGTACTTC.

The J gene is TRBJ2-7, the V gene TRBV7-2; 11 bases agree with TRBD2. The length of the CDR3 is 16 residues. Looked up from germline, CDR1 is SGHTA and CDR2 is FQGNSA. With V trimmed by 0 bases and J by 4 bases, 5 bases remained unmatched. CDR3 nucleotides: TGTGCCAGCAGCTTAGCGTGGCTAGCGGGAGGATACGAGCAGTACTTC. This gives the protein CASSLAWLAGGYEQYF.

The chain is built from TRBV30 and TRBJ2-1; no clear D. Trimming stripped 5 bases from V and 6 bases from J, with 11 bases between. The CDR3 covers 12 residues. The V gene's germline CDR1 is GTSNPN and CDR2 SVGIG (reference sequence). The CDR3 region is CAWGRLPNEQFF. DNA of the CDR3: TGTGCCTGGGGGCGGCTCCCCAATGAGCAGTTCTTC. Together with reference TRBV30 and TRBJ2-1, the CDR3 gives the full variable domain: SQTIHQWPATLVQPVGSPLSLECTVEGTSNPNLYWYRQAAGRGLQLLFYSVGIGQISSEVPQNLSASRPQDRQFILSSKKLLLSDSGFYLCAWGRLPNEQFFGPGTRLTVL.

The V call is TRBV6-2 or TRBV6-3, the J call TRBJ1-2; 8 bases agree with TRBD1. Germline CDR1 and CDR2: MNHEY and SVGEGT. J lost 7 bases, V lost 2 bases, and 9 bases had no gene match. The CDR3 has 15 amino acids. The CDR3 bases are TGTGCCAGCAGTTACCCCGCGGACAGGGCGACTGGCTACACCTTC. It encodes CASSYPADRATGYTF.

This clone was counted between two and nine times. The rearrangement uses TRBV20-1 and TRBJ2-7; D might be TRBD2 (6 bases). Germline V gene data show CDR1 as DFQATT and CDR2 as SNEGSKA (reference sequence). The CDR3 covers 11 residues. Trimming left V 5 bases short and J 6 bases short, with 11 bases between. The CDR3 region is CSAFGGPEQYF. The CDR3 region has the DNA TGCAGTGCTTTCGGAGGGCCCGAGCAGTACTTC.

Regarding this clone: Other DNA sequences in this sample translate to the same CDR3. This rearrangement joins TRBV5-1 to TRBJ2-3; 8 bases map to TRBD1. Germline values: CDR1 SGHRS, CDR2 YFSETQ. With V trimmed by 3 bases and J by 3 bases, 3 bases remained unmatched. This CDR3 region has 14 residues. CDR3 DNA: TGCGCCAGCAGCTCTGGACAGGGAACAGATACGCAGTATTTT. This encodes CASSSGQGTDTQYF.

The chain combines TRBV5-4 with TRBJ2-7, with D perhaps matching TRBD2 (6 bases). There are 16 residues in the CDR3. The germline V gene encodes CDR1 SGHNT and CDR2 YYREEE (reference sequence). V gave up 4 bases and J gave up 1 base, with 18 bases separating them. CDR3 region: CASSKGQSGSSYEQYF. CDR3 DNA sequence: TGTGCCAGCAGCAAGGGCCAGAGCGGGTCATCCTACGAGCAGTACTTC.

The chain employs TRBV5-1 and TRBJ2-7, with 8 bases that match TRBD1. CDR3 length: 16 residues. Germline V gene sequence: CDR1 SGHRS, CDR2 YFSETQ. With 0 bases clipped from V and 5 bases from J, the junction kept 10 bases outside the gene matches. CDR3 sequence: CASSLGGRTGYNEQYF. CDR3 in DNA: TGCGCCAGCAGCTTGGGTGGCCGGACAGGGTACAACGAGCAGTACTTC.